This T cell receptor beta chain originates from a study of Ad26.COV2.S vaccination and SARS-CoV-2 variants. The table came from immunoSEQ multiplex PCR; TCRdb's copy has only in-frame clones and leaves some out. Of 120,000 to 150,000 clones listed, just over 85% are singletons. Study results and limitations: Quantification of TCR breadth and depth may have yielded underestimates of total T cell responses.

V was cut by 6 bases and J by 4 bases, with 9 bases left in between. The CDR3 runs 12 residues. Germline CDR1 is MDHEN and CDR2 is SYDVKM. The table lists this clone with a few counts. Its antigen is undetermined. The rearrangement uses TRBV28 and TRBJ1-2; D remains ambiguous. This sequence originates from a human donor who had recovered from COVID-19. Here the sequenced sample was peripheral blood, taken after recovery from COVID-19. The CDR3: CASRLGRYGYTF. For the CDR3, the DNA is TGTGCCAGCAGACTTGGCCGCTATGGCTACACCTTC.